Listed below are T cell receptor beta chains from one sample, sequenced in a study of identical twins. TCRdb ran MiXCR on the 5' RACE reads and lists one entry per CDR3 protein. This sample carries around 490,000 distinct CDR3 sequences, 13% to 15% of them seen once, and the ten largest clones take about 1%. The same data also went into a second study, on yellow fever vaccine responses in identical twins.

Sequenced material: CD4+ T cells sorted from blood. The receptors were gathered from a woman aged 18-30 years in good health. CDR3s include the opening cysteine and the closing phenylalanine or tryptophan.

V gene: TRBV5-5; J gene: TRBJ2-3; CDR3 protein: CASSSGNSGRAVQYF
V gene: TRBV29-1; J gene: TRBJ2-7; CDR3 protein: CSVARSRSGDGYSYEQYF
V gene: TRBV7-6; J gene: TRBJ2-2; CDR3 protein: CASIAHRGRAKWDTGELFF
V gene: TRBV19; J gene: TRBJ2-7; CDR3 protein: CASSNRDRGRDEQYF
V gene: TRBV12-3/TRBV12-4; J gene: TRBJ2-3; CDR3 protein: CASSWTAVSTDTQYF
V gene: TRBV20-1; J gene: TRBJ1-5; CDR3 protein: CSAALQIVGQPQHF
V gene: TRBV21-1; J gene: TRBJ2-2; CDR3 protein: CASSKTSGRANTGELFF
V gene: TRBV7-2; J gene: TRBJ2-7; CDR3 protein: CASSLGAGGCEQYF
V gene: TRBV20-1; J gene: TRBJ2-1; CDR3 protein: CSARGLGPYNEQFF
V gene: TRBV19; J gene: TRBJ2-3; CDR3 protein: CASSTDRGRSDTQYF
V gene: TRBV7-9; J gene: TRBJ2-1; CDR3 protein: CATDKAGFSYNEQFF
V gene: TRBV28; J gene: TRBJ1-1; CDR3 protein: CASGGGRNTEAFF
V gene: TRBV7-2; J gene: TRBJ2-2; CDR3 protein: CASSLSSLLAGVRTGELFF
V gene: TRBV3-1; J gene: TRBJ2-3; CDR3 protein: CASSQVGAGTDTQYF
V gene: TRBV12-3/TRBV12-4; J gene: TRBJ2-1; CDR3 protein: CASSPQGKGSYNEQFF
V gene: TRBV29-1; J gene: TRBJ2-5; CDR3 protein: CSVGRQGGETQYF
V gene: TRBV12-3/TRBV12-4; J gene: TRBJ2-5; CDR3 protein: CASSFFGLAGGLETQYF
V gene: TRBV12-3/TRBV12-4; J gene: TRBJ2-2; CDR3 protein: CASSYGMPTGELFF
V gene: TRBV28; J gene: TRBJ2-4; CDR3 protein: CASIRSGVENIQYF
V gene: TRBV11-2; J gene: TRBJ2-3; CDR3 protein: CASSSTGTGGADTQYF
V gene: TRBV18; J gene: TRBJ2-7; CDR3 protein: CASSPLSAGSSYEQYF
V gene: TRBV5-4; J gene: TRBJ2-3; CDR3 protein: CASSLQGLTTDTQYF
V gene: TRBV11-2; J gene: TRBJ2-3; CDR3 protein: CASSLRGRGLAGDPDTQYF
V gene: TRBV20-1; J gene: TRBJ2-5; CDR3 protein: CSARVGAGGPLGTQYF
V gene: TRBV20-1; J gene: TRBJ2-2; CDR3 protein: CSAAIRQGIGELFF
V gene: TRBV18; J gene: TRBJ2-2; CDR3 protein: CASSPQGTVNTGELFF
V gene: TRBV5-1; J gene: TRBJ2-3; CDR3 protein: CASSKELAGGESTDTQYF
V gene: TRBV12-3/TRBV12-4; J gene: TRBJ1-1; CDR3 protein: CASSIGHKNTEAFF
V gene: TRBV20-1; J gene: TRBJ2-7; CDR3 protein: CSARDLGTGAYEQYF
V gene: TRBV5-1; J gene: TRBJ2-3; CDR3 protein: CASSLGLDADTQYF
V gene: TRBV20-1; J gene: TRBJ1-1; CDR3 protein: CSARPADRVFPEAFF
V gene: TRBV7-2; J gene: TRBJ2-7; CDR3 protein: CASSIGTFSSYEQYF